The rows below give T cell receptor beta chains drawn from one sample of a study of blood T cell repertoires in COVID-19. The protocol was immunoSEQ multiplex PCR, while the TCRdb copy is restricted to in-frame clones and leaves out a portion. The data show some 90,000 clones, with less than 90% seen just once and approximately 1.2% held by the top ten. Material for sequencing was peripheral blood. The receptors here all came from an elderly man with active or convalescent COVID-19. Each CDR3 is given with its conserved first and last residue. The order of the fields is D gene, clone size, J gene, V gene, CDR3 DNA, CDR3 protein. A D gene is named only where the DNA matches it firmly. Not all rows give a size; the values are once, few, many and, for expanded clones, a class.

>-|-|TRBJ2-7|TRBV28
TGTGCCAGCAGTTTATCGAGTGCGGGCCGCTACGAGCAGTACTTC
CASSLSSAGRYEQYF
>-|once|TRBJ2-1|TRBV5-5
TGTGCCAGCAGCTTAGGTAGACAGGCGTTTAACAATGAGCAGTTCTTC
CASSLGRQAFNNEQFF
>TRBD2|-|TRBJ2-7|TRBV28
TGTGCCAGCAGCCTAGCGGGAGGTACCTACGAGCAGTACTTC
CASSLAGGTYEQYF
>-|-|TRBJ2-6|TRBV30
TGTGCCTTGGCCTACAGTGGGGCCAACGTCCTGACTTTC
CALAYSGANVLTF
>TRBD1|-|TRBJ1-2|TRBV28
TGTGCCAGCAGACTGACAGGGGGCTATGGCTACACCTTC
CASRLTGGYGYTF
>-|-|TRBJ1-1|TRBV5-1
TGCGCCAGCGGATTGACAGGGAACACTGAAGCTTTCTTT
CASGLTGNTEAFF
>-|-|TRBJ2-3|TRBV18
TGTGCCAGCTCACCAGACGGGGTTGTGGATACGCAGTATTTT
CASSPDGVVDTQYF
>TRBD1|-|TRBJ1-1|TRBV28
TGTGCCAGTCACCGACAGGGAGTGAACACTGAAGCTTTCTTT
CASHRQGVNTEAFF
>TRBD1|-|TRBJ2-1|TRBV19
TGTGCCGGTAGTCCGGGACAGGGTTACAATGAGCAGTTCTTC
CAGSPGQGYNEQFF
>TRBD2|few|TRBJ2-3|TRBV2
TGTGCCAGCAGTAAATTGAGCGGGAGGATCACAGATACGCAGTATTTT
CASSKLSGRITDTQYF
>TRBD1|-|TRBJ1-2|TRBV9
TGTGCCAGCAGCGGATATACCGGACAGGTTGGAGGCTACACCTTC
CASSGYTGQVGGYTF
>TRBD2|-|TRBJ2-7|TRBV4-2
TGTGCCAGCAGCCCTGGGCTAGCGGGAGTTTGGGAGCAGTACTTC
CASSPGLAGVWEQYF
>TRBD2|-|TRBJ2-7|TRBV7-6
TGTGCCAGCAGCTTAACCCGGACTAGCGGGTCTTCCTACGAGCAGTACTTC
CASSLTRTSGSSYEQYF
>-|-|TRBJ2-3|TRBV18
TGTGCCAGCTCACCATCCAGGGCGACTAGCACAGATACGCAGTATTTT
CASSPSRATSTDTQYF
>-|-|TRBJ2-1|TRBV5-1
TGCGCCAGCAGCTTTGGAGCGGGTGGGCACAATGAGCAGTTCTTC
CASSFGAGGHNEQFF
>TRBD2|once|TRBJ2-3|TRBV27
TGTGCCAGCAGTTTATCCGACGGGAGGGATACGCAGTATTTT
CASSLSDGRDTQYF
>TRBD1|-|TRBJ1-2|TRBV4-3
TGCGCCAGCAGCCAACCGGGACAGGGCAACTATGGCTACACCTTC
CASSQPGQGNYGYTF
>TRBD2|-|TRBJ2-1|TRBV30
TGTGCCTGGACGACTAGCGGGAGATTCAATGAGCAGTTCTTC
CAWTTSGRFNEQFF
>-|few|TRBJ2-3|TRBV7-9
TGTGCCAGCAGCCCCCGGGACTTTGCAGATACGCAGTATTTT
CASSPRDFADTQYF
>-|-|TRBJ2-3|TRBV7-2
TGTGCCAGCAGCTTAGACCTAGGCGCAGATACGCAGTATTTT
CASSLDLGADTQYF
>-|-|TRBJ1-3|TRBV5-5
-
CASSLTFGSGNTIYF
>TRBD2|-|TRBJ2-7|TRBV27
TGTGCCAGCAGTTTATCGGCGGGAGCATCCTACGAGCAGTACTTC
CASSLSAGASYEQYF
>-|-|TRBJ2-1|TRBV6-2/TRBV6-3
TGTGCCAGCAGTTCCTGGGGGGCCCTAGCGGCTAGCTCCTACAATGAGCAGTTCTTC
CASSSWGALAASSYNEQFF
>-|-|TRBJ1-2|TRBV11-2
TGTGCCAGCAGCTTAGTTTCAGGTGGTAACTATGGCTACACCTTC
CASSLVSGGNYGYTF
>TRBD2|-|TRBJ2-1|TRBV4-2
TGTGCCAGCAGCCGAGCGGGAGGGTCGGACAATGAGCAGTTCTTC
CASSRAGGSDNEQFF
>-|-|TRBJ1-1|TRBV11-2
TGTGCCAGCAGCTTAGCACCAGGGGCAGGGACTGAAGCTTTCTTT
CASSLAPGAGTEAFF
>-|-|TRBJ1-6|TRBV18
TGTGCCAGCTCACCTACCGGGACATCCTATAATTCACCCCTCCACTTT
CASSPTGTSYNSPLHF
>-|-|TRBJ1-3|TRBV19
TGTGCCAGTAGTGACAGTCCCTCTGGAAACACCATATATTTT
CASSDSPSGNTIYF
>-|-|TRBJ2-2|TRBV5-4
TGTGCCAGCAGCTTGGAAAGTCGGGTGAACACCGGGGAGCTGTTTTTT
CASSLESRVNTGELFF
>-|-|TRBJ2-2|TRBV2
TGTGCCAGCAGTGACCCAGGGACGAACACCGGGGAGCTGTTTTTT
CASSDPGTNTGELFF
>TRBD1|once|TRBJ1-2|TRBV6-2/TRBV6-3
TGTGCCAGCAGCCCCGGGACAGGGGGTGGCCTAAGAGGCTACACCTTC
CASSPGTGGGLRGYTF
>-|few|TRBJ2-1|TRBV14
TGTGCCAGCAGCCAAGTCCAGGACAATGAGCAGTTCTTC
CASSQVQDNEQFF
>-|-|TRBJ1-1|TRBV28
TGTGCCAGCAGTTCAGACAGTAGAATCACTGAAGCTTTCTTT
CASSSDSRITEAFF
>-|-|TRBJ1-1|TRBV21-1
TGTGCCAGCAGCAAAACCGTCTGGGACAGTTTACCGAACACTGAAGCTTTCTTT
CASSKTVWDSLPNTEAFF
>-|-|TRBJ1-6|TRBV7-9
TGTGCCAGCAGCCCGACAGGCGGCCTCGGTTCACCCCTCCACTTT
CASSPTGGLGSPLHF
>TRBD2|-|TRBJ2-7|TRBV4-1
TGCGCCAGCAGCCAAGTAGCGGGTAAGGGAAGCGAGCAGTACTTC
CASSQVAGKGSEQYF
>-|-|TRBJ2-7|TRBV7-9
TGTGCCAGCAGCTCCCGTAACAGCTACGAGCAGTACTTC
CASSSRNSYEQYF
>-|-|TRBJ2-1|TRBV7-9
TGTGCCAGCAGCCAAGGAAGGACAGACCTGTTCTTC
CASSQGRTDLFF
>-|-|TRBJ1-1|TRBV7-8
TGTGCCAGCAGCTTAAATACCAGGTCTGAAGCTTTCTTT
CASSLNTRSEAFF
>-|-|TRBJ2-5|TRBV24-1
TGTGCCACCAGTGATCCGGGTTTCCAAGAGACCCAGTACTTC
CATSDPGFQETQYF
>TRBD2|-|TRBJ2-1|TRBV10-2
TGCGCCAGCAAAACTAGCGGGAGGGTTTTTGAGCAGTTCTTC
CASKTSGRVFEQFF
>-|-|TRBJ1-2|TRBV6-5
TGTGCCAGCACCCAGGGCTATGGCTACACCTTC
CASTQGYGYTF
>TRBD1|-|TRBJ2-7|TRBV7-9
TGTGCCAGCAGCCCACAGGGGGCTGGCGACGAGCAGTACTTC
CASSPQGAGDEQYF
>TRBD1|-|TRBJ2-3|TRBV18
TGTGCCAGCTCACCCCCCTGGGACAGCTCCACAGATACGCAGTATTTT
CASSPPWDSSTDTQYF
>TRBD1|once|TRBJ1-1|TRBV2
TGTGCCAGCAGCTTTACAGGGGGTTTAACTGAAGCTTTCTTT
CASSFTGGLTEAFF
>-|-|TRBJ2-7|TRBV29-1
TGCAGCGCGGGACCCGGGGACGAGCAGTACTTC
CSAGPGDEQYF
>TRBD2|-|TRBJ2-1|TRBV14
TGTGCCAGCAGCCACATCCTAGCGGGAGGTTTTAGTGTCGGCAATGAGCAGTTCTTC
CASSHILAGGFSVGNEQFF
>-|-|TRBJ2-1|TRBV3-1/TRBV3-2
TGTGCCAGCAGCCAAGATAGCGGCAATGAGCAGTTCTTC
CASSQDSGNEQFF
>TRBD1|-|TRBJ1-2|TRBV29-1
TGCAGCGGCGGACAGGGAACTAACTATGGCTACACCTTC
CSGGQGTNYGYTF
>-|-|TRBJ1-1|TRBV3-1/TRBV3-2
TGTGCCAGCAGCCCTCCTAGGACAGTGAACACTGAAGCTTTCTTT
CASSPPRTVNTEAFF
>-|-|TRBJ1-2|TRBV2
TGTGCCAGCAGTGAGGGCCTCTATGGCTACACCTTC
CASSEGLYGYTF
>TRBD1|-|TRBJ1-2|TRBV7-2
TGTGCCAGCAGCTTATCAGTGGCGACAGGGTACTATGGCTACACCTTC
CASSLSVATGYYGYTF
>-|-|TRBJ1-1|TRBV5-1
TGCGCCAGCAGCTTTGGGAACAGGGCGGTCGAGACTGAAGCTTTCTTT
CASSFGNRAVETEAFF